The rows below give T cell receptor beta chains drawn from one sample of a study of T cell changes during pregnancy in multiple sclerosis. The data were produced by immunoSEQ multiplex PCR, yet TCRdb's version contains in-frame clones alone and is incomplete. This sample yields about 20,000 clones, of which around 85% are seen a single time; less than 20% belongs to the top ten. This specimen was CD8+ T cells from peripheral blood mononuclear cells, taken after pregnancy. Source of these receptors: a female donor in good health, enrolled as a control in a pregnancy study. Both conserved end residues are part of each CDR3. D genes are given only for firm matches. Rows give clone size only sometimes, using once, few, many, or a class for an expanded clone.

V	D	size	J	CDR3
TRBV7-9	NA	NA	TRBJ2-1	CASIWGESYNEQFF
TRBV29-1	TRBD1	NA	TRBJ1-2	CSVEIGRQGPYGYTF
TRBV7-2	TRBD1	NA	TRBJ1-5	CASSLGTGANQPQHF
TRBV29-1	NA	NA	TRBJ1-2	CSVGSESYGYTF
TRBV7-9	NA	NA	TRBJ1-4	CASRDSATNEKLFF
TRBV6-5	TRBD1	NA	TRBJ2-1	CASSYQGAGEQFF
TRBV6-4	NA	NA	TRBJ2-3	CASSRTNTDTQYF
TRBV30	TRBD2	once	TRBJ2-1	CASPQRGGDEQFF
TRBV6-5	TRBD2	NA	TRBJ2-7	CASSYSAGGGLEQYF
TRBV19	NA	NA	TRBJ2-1	CASSISPTQGFGNNEQFF
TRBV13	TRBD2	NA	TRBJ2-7	CASSSGLAGGGLGEQYF
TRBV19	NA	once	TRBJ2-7	CASSPGTSYEQYF
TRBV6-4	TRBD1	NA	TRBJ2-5	CASSQADRAPQETQYF
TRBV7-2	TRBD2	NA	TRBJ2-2	CASSPGLAAGELFF
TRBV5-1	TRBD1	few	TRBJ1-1	CASSGTGSNTEAFF
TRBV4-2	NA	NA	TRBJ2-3	CASSQRTAASTDTQYF
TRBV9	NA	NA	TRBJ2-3	CASSSLSTDTQYF
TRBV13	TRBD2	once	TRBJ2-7	CASSRELAEYEQYF
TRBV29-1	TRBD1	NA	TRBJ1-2	CSVEGQTGQAIGGYTF
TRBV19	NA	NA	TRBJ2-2	CASSNRARDTGELFF
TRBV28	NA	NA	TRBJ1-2	CASSLYGDSNYGYTF
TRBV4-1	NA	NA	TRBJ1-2	CASSRSQPGLHGYTF
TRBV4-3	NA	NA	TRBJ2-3	CASSLRDGTDTQYF
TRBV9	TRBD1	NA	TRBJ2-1	CASRGQGTNEQFF
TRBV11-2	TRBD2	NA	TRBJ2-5	CASSSGEGRRETQYF
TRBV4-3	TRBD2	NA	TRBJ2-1	CASSQAASGAYNEQFF
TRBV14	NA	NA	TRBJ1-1	CASSRQNTEAFF